These T cell receptor beta chains were read from a single sample in a study of blood T cell repertoires in COVID-19. Method: immunoSEQ multiplex PCR; TCRdb's copy keeps in-frame clones and lacks some. The table has around 360,000 clones, more than 75% seen once. Material for sequencing was PBMCs or T cells enriched from blood (not recorded which). Receptors were obtained from a woman aged 30 to 39 who had recovered from COVID-19. The CDR3 runs from the conserved cysteine through the conserved F or W. Each record gives: J gene, V gene, clone size, D gene, CDR3 protein, CDR3 DNA. The D gene is left open where the match is weak. Size is omitted from some rows. Given values are once, few, many or a class for expanded clones.

J: TRBJ2-7
V: TRBV2
size: -
D: TRBD1
CDR3: CASTQGASAEQYF
DNA: TGTGCCAGCACTCAGGGGGCCTCTGCCGAGCAGTACTTC

J: TRBJ1-5
V: TRBV27
size: -
D: TRBD1
CDR3: CASRRMDRINQPQHF
DNA: TGTGCCAGCAGGAGAATGGACAGGATTAATCAGCCCCAGCATTTT

J: TRBJ2-7
V: TRBV27
size: -
D: TRBD1
CDR3: CASSYGTGVYEQYF
DNA: TGTGCCAGCAGTTACGGGACAGGGGTCTACGAGCAGTACTTC

J: TRBJ2-2
V: TRBV7-6
size: -
D: TRBD1
CDR3: CASSLTGGKSDTGELFF
DNA: TGTGCCAGCAGCTTAACAGGGGGCAAATCGGACACCGGGGAGCTGTTTTTT

J: TRBJ2-7
V: TRBV9
size: -
D: TRBD2
CDR3: CASSGGGTSDAVQYF
DNA: TGTGCCAGCAGCGGGGGAGGGACTTCTGACGCAGTGCAGTACTTC

J: TRBJ1-1
V: TRBV28
size: -
D: -
CDR3: CASRRDVVRNTEAFF
DNA: TGTGCCAGCAGGCGGGATGTAGTGCGGAACACTGAAGCTTTCTTT

J: TRBJ2-1
V: TRBV29-1
size: -
D: TRBD1
CDR3: CSGNYRGDEQFF
DNA: TGCAGCGGGAACTACAGGGGGGATGAGCAGTTCTTC

J: TRBJ1-2
V: TRBV14
size: -
D: -
CDR3: CASSQVSGAKRDGYTF
DNA: TGTGCCAGCAGCCAAGTTTCAGGGGCAAAAAGGGATGGCTACACCTTC

J: TRBJ2-2
V: TRBV15
size: -
D: TRBD1
CDR3: CATMGQGGTTGELFF
DNA: TGTGCCACCATGGGACAGGGAGGTACCACCGGGGAGCTGTTTTTT

J: TRBJ2-7
V: TRBV15
size: -
D: TRBD2
CDR3: CATRGTSGSSVYEQYF
DNA: TGTGCCACCAGAGGGACTAGCGGCTCATCTGTGTACGAGCAGTACTTC

J: TRBJ2-1
V: TRBV6-5
size: -
D: TRBD2
CDR3: CASLLAGAIYNEQFF
DNA: TGTGCCAGCCTCTTAGCGGGAGCGATCTACAATGAGCAGTTCTTC

J: TRBJ2-1
V: TRBV12-2
size: -
D: -
CDR3: CASRPTGTDNEQFF
DNA: TGTGCAAGTCGCCCGACCGGGACAGACAATGAGCAGTTCTTC

J: TRBJ1-1
V: TRBV6-2/TRBV6-3
size: -
D: TRBD1
CDR3: CASSYPLDRDQAFF
DNA: TGTGCCAGCAGTTACCCCCTGGACAGGGATCAAGCTTTCTTT

J: TRBJ2-7
V: TRBV19
size: -
D: TRBD2
CDR3: CASSFAGGAYEQYF
DNA: TGTGCCAGTAGCTTCGCGGGAGGGGCCTACGAGCAGTACTTC

J: TRBJ1-3
V: TRBV7-9
size: once
D: -
CDR3: CASGPTDGSGNTIYF
DNA: TGTGCCAGCGGCCCGACTGACGGCTCTGGAAACACCATATATTTT

J: TRBJ2-3
V: TRBV2
size: -
D: -
CDR3: CASSERADTQYF
DNA: TGTGCCAGCAGTGAGAGGGCAGATACGCAGTATTTT

J: TRBJ2-7
V: TRBV5-8
size: once
D: -
CDR3: CASSLDSNSYEQYF
DNA: TGTGCCAGCAGCTTGGACAGTAACTCCTACGAGCAGTACTTC

J: TRBJ1-1
V: TRBV29-1
size: -
D: -
CDR3: CSGRGLNTEAFF
DNA: TGCAGCGGCAGGGGCCTAAACACTGAAGCTTTCTTT

J: TRBJ2-3
V: TRBV7-9
size: -
D: -
CDR3: CASSLGDSLNADTQYF
DNA: TGTGCCAGCAGCTTAGGAGACAGCCTGAACGCAGATACGCAGTATTTT

J: TRBJ1-1
V: TRBV7-9
size: -
D: TRBD1
CDR3: CASSLSVRGDTEAFF
DNA: TGTGCCAGCAGCTTAAGCGTCAGGGGGGACACTGAAGCTTTCTTT

J: TRBJ1-1
V: TRBV9
size: -
D: -
CDR3: CASSAYELNTEAFF
DNA: TGTGCCAGCAGCGCGTACGAGTTGAACACTGAAGCTTTCTTT

J: TRBJ1-4
V: TRBV5-4
size: -
D: TRBD1
CDR3: CASSAQGDEKLFF
DNA: TGTGCCAGCAGCGCCCAGGGGGATGAAAAACTGTTTTTT

J: TRBJ2-7
V: TRBV19
size: -
D: -
CDR3: CASSPGTFSYEQYF
DNA: TGTGCCAGTAGTCCAGGGACTTTTTCCTACGAGCAGTACTTC